Listed below are T cell receptor beta chains from one sample, sequenced in a study of spatial heterogeneity in lung cancer. TCRdb reanalysed the 5' RACE reads using MiXCR and keeps one entry per CDR3 protein. This table holds roughly 70,000 distinct CDR3 sequences, approximately 9% found once. Source: PBMCs, taken at follow-up. The receptors here all came from a female donor with early-stage non-small cell lung cancer. CDR3s include the opening cysteine and the closing phenylalanine or tryptophan. D genes are given only for firm matches. Clone size appears in some rows only: once, few, many, or a class for an expanded clone.

abundance: few
d_gene: NA
v_gene: TRBV19
len: 16
j_gene: TRBJ1-1
CDR3nt: TGTGCCAGTAGTATCGGCTGGGCAGGAGGGTACACTGAAGCTTTCTTT
CDR3aa: CASSIGWAGGYTEAFF

abundance: NA
d_gene: NA
v_gene: TRBV21-1
len: 17
j_gene: TRBJ1-5
CDR3nt: TGTGTCAGCAGCAAAGCAAGTACGGCAGGGGCTAATCAGCCCCAGCATTTT
CDR3aa: CVSSKASTAGANQPQHF

abundance: many
d_gene: TRBD2
v_gene: TRBV12-3/TRBV12-4
len: 16
j_gene: TRBJ2-7
CDR3nt: TGTGCCAGCAGATCCCGACTAGCGGGAGGGAGATACGAGCAGTACTTC
CDR3aa: CASRSRLAGGRYEQYF

abundance: many
d_gene: NA
v_gene: TRBV10-3
len: 13
j_gene: TRBJ2-4
CDR3nt: TGTGCCATCGCCGTCTCCGGGAGCAACATTCAGTACTTC
CDR3aa: CAIAVSGSNIQYF

abundance: NA
d_gene: NA
v_gene: TRBV5-1
len: 15
j_gene: TRBJ2-1
CDR3nt: TGCGCCAGCAGCTTGGCCGAGGTCGCGGACAATGAGCAGTTCTTC
CDR3aa: CASSLAEVADNEQFF

abundance: many
d_gene: NA
v_gene: TRBV30
len: 17
j_gene: TRBJ2-3
CDR3nt: TGTGCCTGGAGTGTACCCCTCCGGACCGTCGGAACGGATACGCAGTATTTT
CDR3aa: CAWSVPLRTVGTDTQYF

abundance: NA
d_gene: TRBD2
v_gene: TRBV7-3
len: 15
j_gene: TRBJ2-3
CDR3nt: TGTGCCAGCAGCCCCCCGGGAGGGAGCACAGATACGCAGTATTTT
CDR3aa: CASSPPGGSTDTQYF

abundance: few
d_gene: NA
v_gene: TRBV6-2/TRBV6-3
len: 14
j_gene: TRBJ2-7
CDR3nt: TGTGCCAGCAGACCCAACGACAGGACCTACGAGCAGTACTTC
CDR3aa: CASRPNDRTYEQYF

abundance: NA
d_gene: TRBD1
v_gene: TRBV29-1
len: 15
j_gene: TRBJ1-1
CDR3nt: TGCAGCGCCCCACCGACAGGGGACATGAACACTGAAGCTTTCTTT
CDR3aa: CSAPPTGDMNTEAFF

abundance: many
d_gene: TRBD1
v_gene: TRBV6-2/TRBV6-3
len: 14
j_gene: TRBJ1-2
CDR3nt: TGTGCCAGCACCCTAGCTCAGGGGGTCTATGGCTACACCTTC
CDR3aa: CASTLAQGVYGYTF